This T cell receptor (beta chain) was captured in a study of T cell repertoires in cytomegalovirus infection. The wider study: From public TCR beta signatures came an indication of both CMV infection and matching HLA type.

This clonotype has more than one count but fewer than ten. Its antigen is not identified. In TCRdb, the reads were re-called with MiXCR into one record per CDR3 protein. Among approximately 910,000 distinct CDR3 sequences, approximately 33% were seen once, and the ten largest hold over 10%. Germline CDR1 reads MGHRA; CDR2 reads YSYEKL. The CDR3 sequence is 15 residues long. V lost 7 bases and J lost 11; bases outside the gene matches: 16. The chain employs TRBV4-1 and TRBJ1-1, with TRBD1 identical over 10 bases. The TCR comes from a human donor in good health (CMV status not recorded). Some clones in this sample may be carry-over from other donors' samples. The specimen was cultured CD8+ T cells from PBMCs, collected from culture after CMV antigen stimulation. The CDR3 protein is CASNPGTGERYGAFF. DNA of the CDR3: TGCGCCAGCAACCCTGGGACAGGGGAGAGGTATGGGGCTTTCTTT.